Sequencing of this TCR beta chain was carried out in a study of shared clonotypes between healthy human individuals. Study findings and constraints: Shared clonotypes: about 4.6% naive CD4, around 3.5% naive CD8, about 2.4% memory CD4, about 0.41% memory CD8.

Naive CD8 cells, CD45RO-negative and positively selected for CCR7, excluded terminally differentiated effector memory CD45RA+ cells. To note about this clone: Its antigen is unknown.

The authors distributed each subset's genomic DNA evenly over several immunoSEQ plates. Sorted-subset replicate PCRs used roughly 210 ng of genomic DNA. This amount corresponded to about 30,000 T cell genomes. Per the original methods: Junction-only immunoSEQ data arrived without quality scores, meaning filtering differed. Some clones are missing from TCRdb's copy, which holds only in-frame ones; the method was immunoSEQ multiplex PCR. V, J and clone size reflect that table, while D and trimming were determined from the DNA. Found here are millions of clones, roughly 91% of them singletons; the top ten hold about 1.5%. The origin of this receptor is a man younger than 35 in good health. Some clones in this sample may be carry-over from other donors' samples. Sequencing was carried out using naive CD8+ T cells from PBMCs.

The CDR3 DNA reads TGTGCCAGCAGTGACCCTAGGGCGAGTAGGAATGAGCAGTTCTTC. As protein: CASSDPRASRNEQFF. This chain connects TRBV2 to TRBJ2-1; D gene ambiguous. The V gene's germline CDR1 is SNHLY and CDR2 FYNNEI. The CDR3 is 15 residues long. V shed 3 bases and J shed 7 bases, with 16 bases lying between them.